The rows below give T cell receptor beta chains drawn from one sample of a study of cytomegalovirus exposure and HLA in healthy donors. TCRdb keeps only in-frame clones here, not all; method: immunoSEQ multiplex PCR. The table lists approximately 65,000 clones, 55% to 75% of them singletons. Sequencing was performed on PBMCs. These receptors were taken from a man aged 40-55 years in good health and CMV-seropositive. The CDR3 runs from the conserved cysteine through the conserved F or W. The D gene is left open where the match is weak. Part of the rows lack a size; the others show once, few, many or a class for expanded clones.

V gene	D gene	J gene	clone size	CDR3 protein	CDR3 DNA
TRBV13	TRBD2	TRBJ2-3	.	CASSPSFSGRAADTQYF	TGTGCCAGCAGCCCTTCGTTTAGCGGGAGGGCGGCAGATACGCAGTATTTT
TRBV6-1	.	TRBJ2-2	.	CASKQARETGELFF	TGTGCCAGCAAGCAAGCGAGGGAAACCGGGGAGCTGTTTTTT
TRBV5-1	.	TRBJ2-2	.	CASTDREGDTGELFF	TGCGCCAGTACGGACAGGGAGGGAGACACCGGGGAGCTGTTTTTT
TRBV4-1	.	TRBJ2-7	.	CASSPGYGTYEQYF	TGCGCCAGCAGCCCAGGTTACGGAACCTACGAGCAGTACTTC
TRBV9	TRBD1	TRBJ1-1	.	CASSVGGGATEAFF	TGTGCCAGCAGCGTAGGAGGGGGCGCCACTGAAGCTTTCTTT
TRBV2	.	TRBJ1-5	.	CASTPGDNQPQHF	TGTGCCAGCACCCCCGGGGACAATCAGCCCCAGCATTTT
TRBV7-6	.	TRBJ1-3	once	CASSQMMVRGSGNTIYF	TGTGCCAGCAGTCAAATGATGGTAAGGGGCTCTGGAAACACCATATATTTT
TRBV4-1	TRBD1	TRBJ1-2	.	CASSPPGQGMRGYTF	TGCGCCAGCAGCCCTCCGGGACAGGGGATGCGGGGCTACACCTTC
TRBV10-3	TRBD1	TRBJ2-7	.	CAISWGTGPSYEQYF	TGTGCCATCTCATGGGGGACAGGGCCTTCCTACGAGCAGTACTTC
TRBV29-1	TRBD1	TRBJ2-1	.	CSVVGSGGSNEQFF	TGCAGCGTTGTTGGGTCAGGGGGCTCGAATGAGCAGTTCTTC
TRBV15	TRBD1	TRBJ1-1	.	CATSREDRDAEAFF	TGTGCCACCAGCAGAGAGGACAGGGACGCTGAAGCTTTCTTT
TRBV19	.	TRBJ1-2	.	CASSRQANYGYTF	TGTGCCAGTTCGAGGCAAGCTAACTATGGCTACACCTTC
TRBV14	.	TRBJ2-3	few	CASSLASGSYTDTQYF	TGTGCCAGCAGCCTAGCGAGCGGGTCCTACACAGATACGCAGTATTTT
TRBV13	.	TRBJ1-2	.	CASSLVQDYGYTF	TGTGCCAGCAGCTTAGTACAGGACTATGGCTACACCTTC
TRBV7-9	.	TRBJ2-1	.	CASSQNEQFF	TGTGCCAGCAGCCAAAATGAGCAGTTCTTC
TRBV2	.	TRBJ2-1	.	CASSSGSKNEQFF	TGTGCCAGCAGTTCCGGGAGCAAAAATGAGCAGTTCTTC
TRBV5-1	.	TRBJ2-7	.	CASSPGYEQYF	TGCGCCAGCAGCCCCGGCTACGAGCAGTACTTC
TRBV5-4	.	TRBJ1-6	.	CASSLEGVRQNSPLHF	TGTGCCAGCAGCTTGGAAGGTGTCAGACAGAATTCACCCCTCCACTTT
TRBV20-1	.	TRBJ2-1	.	CSPEGGDEQFF	TGCAGCCCGGAGGGTGGGGATGAGCAGTTCTTC
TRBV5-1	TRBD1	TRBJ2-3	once	CASSFHGQGTDTQYF	TGCGCCAGCAGCTTTCACGGACAGGGCACAGATACGCAGTATTTT
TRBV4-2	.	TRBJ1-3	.	CASSQEGGPGNTIYF	TGTGCCAGCAGCCAAGAGGGAGGGCCTGGAAACACCATATATTTT
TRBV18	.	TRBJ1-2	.	CASSPGRTGYGYTF	TGTGCCAGCTCACCAGGACGTACAGGGTATGGCTACACCTTC
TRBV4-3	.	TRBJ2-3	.	CASSQAESTDTQYF	TGCGCCAGCAGCCAGGCGGAAAGCACAGATACGCAGTATTTT
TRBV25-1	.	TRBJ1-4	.	CATQGQEGDEKLFF	TGTGCTACCCAAGGGCAGGAGGGCGATGAAAAACTGTTTTTT
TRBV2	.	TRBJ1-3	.	CASSASGHSGNTIYF	TGTGCCAGCAGTGCCAGTGGGCATTCTGGAAACACCATATATTTT
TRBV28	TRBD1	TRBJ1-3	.	CASSSTGVGYTIYF	TGTGCCAGCAGTTCGACAGGGGTTGGTTACACCATATATTTT
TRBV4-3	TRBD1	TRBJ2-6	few	CASSSGTGTSGANVLTF	TGCGCCAGCAGCTCCGGGACAGGAACCTCTGGGGCCAACGTCCTGACTTTC
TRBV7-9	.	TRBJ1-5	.	CASSLSSGKQPQHF	TGTGCCAGCAGCTTATCTTCAGGGAAGCAGCCCCAGCATTTT
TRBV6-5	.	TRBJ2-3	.	CASSSQGLTDTQYF	TGTGCCAGCAGTTCGCAGGGACTCACAGATACGCAGTATTTT
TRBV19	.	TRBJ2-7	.	CASSATGYEQYF	TGTGCCAGTAGTGCCACAGGCTACGAGCAGTACTTC
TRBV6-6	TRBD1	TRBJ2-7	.	CASSTGDSPYEQYF	TGTGCCAGCAGTACAGGGGACAGCCCCTACGAGCAGTACTTC
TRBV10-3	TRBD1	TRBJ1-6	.	CAISGVRDSLNSPLHF	TGTGCCATCAGTGGGGTCCGGGACAGCCTTAATTCACCCCTCCACTTT
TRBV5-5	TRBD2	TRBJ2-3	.	CASSSGTSGLTGTQYF	TGTGCCAGCAGCTCTGGGACTAGCGGTCTCACAGGTACGCAGTATTTT
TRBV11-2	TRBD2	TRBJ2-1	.	CASSRDYNNEQFF	TGTGCCAGCAGCCGGGACTACAACAATGAGCAGTTCTTC
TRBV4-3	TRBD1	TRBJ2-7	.	CASSQAQGDSYEQYF	TGCGCCAGCAGCCAGGCACAGGGGGACTCCTACGAGCAGTACTTC
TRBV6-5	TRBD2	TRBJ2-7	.	CASSYSTSGPYEQYF	TGTGCCAGCAGTTACTCGACTAGCGGACCCTACGAGCAGTACTTC
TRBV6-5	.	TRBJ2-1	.	CASSVPGSYNEQFF	TGTGCCAGCAGCGTACCAGGGTCGTACAATGAGCAGTTCTTC